The following is a T cell receptor (beta chain) sequence with its context. The antigen it binds to is not known. No much larger clone is present one base from it, and per-base qualities are unavailable. TCRbeta CDR3 regions were amplified from genomic DNA by means of the immunoSEQ Assay, a bias-controlled multiplex PCR. The study's processing was this. Nucleated cell counts per sample were estimated from amplification of reference gene primers within the assay. To quantify the absolute abundance of each unique TCRbeta CDR3 rearrangement, sequence reads were collapsed and filtered. For each sample, productive Simpson clonality was calculated as the square root of Simpson's diversity index across productive rearrangements. The clones in this table, taken by TCRdb from immuneACCESS, are in-frame only. Not every clone is retained; where verified, under half of the shortfall comes from an unresolved V gene, and the cause of the rest is unknown. The DNA was the basis for D and trimming; V, J and clone size are from that table. Present in this sample are roughly 400,000 clones, 85% to 90% of which were seen just once. The ten most abundant clones make up roughly 1.1% of the sample.

Including the terminal cysteine and phenylalanine, the CDR3 comprises 15 residues. Only the CDR3 portion is preserved as DNA: 45 bases, with reading frame beginning at the first base. The germline V gene (reference sequence) sets CDR1 to GTSNPN and CDR2 to SVGIG. V is cut back by 1 base and J by 1 base, with 6 bases in the junction unmatched. In the prospective study, participants were about 18 to 100 years old, resided in fewer than 25 geographic areas of the United States, and were enrolled through a virtual design. Cohort assignment in the prospective study relied on participant-reported clinical history from a screening survey and a study questionnaire. Recovered participants in ImmuneRACE Cohort 3 were defined as having two consecutive negative NP/OP PCR tests, clearance from a healthcare professional, or resolution of symptoms. Mobile phlebotomists in the prospective study collected whole blood, serum and a nasopharyngeal or oropharyngeal swab from every participant. Over an approximately 2-month period, participants in the prospective study had the option of providing additional blood draws and questionnaires. Blood samples from the prospective study were shipped frozen or at room temperature prior to DNA extraction.

The data derive from a study of blood T cell repertoires in COVID-19 (dated by TCRdb to the early 2020s). For the wider study: Samples from collaborators originated in the United States, Italy and Spain and spanned both the acute and convalescent phases of COVID-19. The prospective study material was composed of cDNA or gDNA derived from T cells, B-cell-depleted T cells, or PBMCs. The dataset comprised deeply sampled blood TCRbeta repertoires from subjects exposed to, actively infected with, or recovered from COVID-19. The repertoires were released in a freely available public database meant as a resource for research on the immune response to SARS-CoV-2. Samples came from the ongoing ImmuneRACE study (first 160 participants) plus 1,254 subjects from 6 global collaborators. A de-identified subject ID, COVID-19 status, age in years and sex were almost always included in the sample metadata. Where HLA class I and class II types were available, the types were taken from metadata supplied by the sample provider, not from assay-based typing. On the study overall, not on this receptor specifically: Clinical and demographic metadata were provided uncurated, with the amount varying by source and participant.

The receptor was isolated from a man under 40 who had recovered from COVID-19. Sample: PBMCs or T cells enriched from blood (not recorded which). Recombination linked TRBV30 to TRBJ2-5; 7 bases in the middle match TRBD2. The DNA sequence reads TGTGCCTGGAGTGCTCAGCGGGGAATCCAAGAGACCCAGTACTTC. It encodes CAWSAQRGIQETQYF.